These 30 T cell receptor beta chains originate from one sample sequenced in a study of radiotherapy plus CTLA-4 blockade in lung cancer (dated by TCRdb to the late 2010s). Libraries were made using the immunoSEQ multiplex PCR assay. TCRdb holds this immuneACCESS table with in-frame rearrangements only. Some clones are missing; in checked studies, unresolved V genes explain under half, and the rest has no known cause. This sample lists approximately 80,000 clones; around 78% were detected once. The ten largest clones take up 22% of the sample. Specimen: peripheral blood, collected from a patient treated with radiotherapy plus ipilimumab. These receptors originate from a human donor with non-small cell lung cancer whose response to radiotherapy plus ipilimumab could not be evaluated. Some clones in this sample may be carry-over from other donors' samples.

CDR3 in DNA: TGTGCCAGCAGCTCGGGACTTCGGGAGGGGGCGAAGCAGTTCTTC. Translated, it gives CASSSGLREGAKQFF. The chain links TRBV7-9 to TRBJ2-1, with D tentatively TRBD2 (8 bases). V lost 4 bases, J lost 11 bases, and 21 bases lay in between. This CDR3 spans 15 amino acids. The V gene's germline CDR1 is SEHNR and CDR2 FQNEAQ (reference sequence).

The chain combines TRBV9 with TRBJ2-5, with 9 bases aligning to TRBD1. Gene TRBJ2-7 matches the end of the DNA better, so the J call may be wrong. The CDR3 contains 16 residues. Germline V gives CDR1 SGDLS, CDR2 YYNGEE. For the CDR3, the DNA is TGTGCCAGCAGTGTTACTACCGGGACAGGGTTCTACGAGCAGTACTTC. The encoded protein is CASSVTTGTGFYEQYF.

The chain links TRBV7-2 to TRBJ2-5, with D possibly matching TRBD2 (5 bases). The end of the DNA aligns better with TRBJ2-7, so the J call may be wrong. Germline CDR1 and CDR2: SGHTA and FQGNSA. The CDR3 is 14 residues long. The chain's CDR3 is CASSSSSMSDEQYF. The CDR3 DNA sequence: TGTGCCAGCAGCTCTTCTAGCATGTCCGACGAGCAGTACTTC.

As to this clone: Within the sample, other DNA sequences also encode this same CDR3. The chain couples TRBV7-3 to TRBJ2-1, with 8 bases lining up with TRBD2. This CDR3 is 12 amino acids long. Germline V CDR1 and CDR2: SGHTA, FQGTGA. The trim removed 4 bases at V and 7 bases at J, leaving 0 bases unmatched. The CDR3 here is CASSSGGNEQFF. The DNA of the CDR3 is TGTGCCAGCAGCTCGGGGGGGAATGAGCAGTTCTTC.

The chain uses TRBV10-3 and TRBJ2-7, with 7 nucleotides matching TRBD1. The junction had 7 bases not matched to a gene; V was cut back by 6 bases and J by 2 bases. The CDR3 loop spans 14 amino acids. Germline V gene sequence: CDR1 ENHRY, CDR2 SYGVKD. CDR3 nucleotides: TGTGCCATCAGCGGGACAGACCCTACCTACGAGCAGTACTTC. Translation gives CAISGTDPTYEQYF.

This chain uses TRBV19 with TRBJ1-1, with 7 bases lining up with TRBD1. The trim removed 1 base at V and 3 bases at J, leaving 5 bases unmatched. Per germline, CDR1 LNHDA and CDR2 SQIVND (reference sequence). The length of the CDR3 is 15 residues. The CDR3 DNA sequence: TGTGCCAGTAGTATAGTGTACAGGGGCCACACTGAAGCTTTCTTT. Amino acid sequence: CASSIVYRGHTEAFF.

This clone was counted a few times. The chain employs TRBV29-1 and TRBJ1-2, with D possibly TRBD1 on 6 matching bases. Trimming removed 4 bases from V and 6 bases from J, with 18 bases in between. This CDR3 is built from 14 residues. Germline V gives CDR1 SQVTM, CDR2 ANQGSEA. CDR3 bases: TGCAGCGTTGGAGGACAGTTGAGTGGGAATGGCTACACCTTC. This gives the protein CSVGGQLSGNGYTF.

This clone was counted a few times. The chain recombines TRBV7-6 with TRBJ1-1; 7 bases line up with TRBD1. The CDR3 length is 13 residues. With V trimmed by 6 bases and J by 5 bases, 6 bases remained unmatched. CDR1 is SGHVS and CDR2 is FNYEAQ in the germline V gene. The CDR3 sequence is CASSPGTVTEAFF. The CDR3, as DNA: TGTGCCAGCAGTCCCGGGACAGTAACTGAAGCTTTCTTT.

This clone came up a few times. One end of the junction varies from germline; a read error may be responsible. This chain joins TRBV6-1 and TRBJ2-7; D remains ambiguous. This CDR3 has 12 residues. The V gene's germline CDR1 is MNHNS and CDR2 SASEGT. The CDR3 reads CAISESSGEQYF. CDR3 sequence (DNA): TGTGCCATCAGTGAGTCCTCCGGCGAGCAGTACTTC.

This clone was observed once. The chain is built from TRBV28 and TRBJ1-5; D remains unclear. Per germline, CDR1 MDHEN and CDR2 SYDVKM. The ends were cut back, 10 bases at V and 0 bases at J, with 16 bases in the middle. CDR3 length: 15 amino acids. The CDR3 coding sequence is TGTGCCACCCAGTTTGTACAAACTAGCAATCAGCCCCAGCATTTT. Its protein product is CATQFVQTSNQPQHF.

This clone was counted a few times. The V call is TRBV5-1, the J call TRBJ2-7; D call uncertain. V was pared by 4 bases and J by 2 bases, with 13 bases between. This CDR3 is 14 amino acids long. Looked up from germline, CDR1 is SGHRS and CDR2 is YFSETQ. This CDR3 reads CASSLSVPAYEQYF. In nucleotides, the CDR3 is TGCGCCAGCAGCCTGTCAGTCCCTGCCTACGAGCAGTACTTC.

The rearrangement uses TRBV6-6 and TRBJ1-3; perhaps TRBD1 as D (5 bases). Germline V gene lookup returns CDR1 MNHNY and CDR2 SVGAGI (reference sequence). V was shortened by 7 bases and J by 5 bases, with 9 bases between the two germline ends. The CDR3 loop spans 12 amino acids. Here the CDR3 DNA reads TGTGCCAGCATGGCAGGGAGAAACACCATATATTTT. Amino acids: CASMAGRNTIYF.

This chain joins TRBV6-6 and TRBJ1-1; D is ambiguous. Per germline, CDR1 MNHNY and CDR2 SVGAGI (reference sequence). Trimming took 7 bases from V and 5 from J, leaving 17 bases between them. The CDR3 has 14 residues. CDR3 loop: CASTREAVGTEAFF. As DNA, the CDR3 is TGTGCCAGCACTCGGGAAGCGGTAGGGACTGAAGCTTTCTTT.

The DNA of the CDR3 is TGCGCCAGCAGCCAAGATCGGACTATCCTCACAGATACGCAGTATTTT. As protein: CASSQDRTILTDTQYF. The chain joins TRBV4-3 to TRBJ2-3; possible D gene TRBD2, 6 bases. The V gene's germline CDR1 is LGHNA and CDR2 YSLEER. CDR3 length equals 16 residues. V lost 0 bases to trimming and J lost 2 bases, with 12 bases between them.

The chain recombines TRBV6-5 with TRBJ2-4; unclear D gene. This CDR3 contains 13 residues. Trimming took 1 base from V and 9 from J, leaving 10 bases between them. The germline CDR1 and CDR2 sequences are MNHEY and SVGAGI. The CDR3 nucleotides read TGTGCCAGCAGTTACTTGGCAGAGGCCATTCAGTACTTC. Encoded protein: CASSYLAEAIQYF.

This clone has just a few counts. V and J are TRBV19 and TRBJ1-5; no clear D. The CDR3 is made up of 12 amino acids. Per the germline V gene, CDR1 is LNHDA and CDR2 is SQIVND (reference sequence). V shed 8 bases and J shed 0 bases, with 5 bases lying between them. The CDR3 coding sequence is TGTGCCAGTCGCGATAGCAATCAGCCCCAGCATTTT. Its translation is CASRDSNQPQHF.

V gene TRBV28 combines with J gene TRBJ2-7; 8 bases are shared with TRBD1. The CDR3 has 15 amino acids. Germline loops: CDR1 MDHEN, CDR2 SYDVKM. The V and J ends lost 5 bases and 4 bases, in that order; junction bases with no gene match: 10. The CDR3 region is CASSHQGAGQYEQYF. CDR3 coding DNA: TGTGCCAGCAGTCACCAGGGGGCAGGCCAATACGAGCAGTACTTC.

This rearrangement joins TRBV4-2 to TRBJ2-1, with a tentative D call TRBD2 (7 bases). CDR3 length: 16 amino acids. Trimming shortened V by 3 bases and J by 5 bases, and 17 bases separated the two germline ends. Germline CDR1 LGHNA, CDR2 YNFKEQ. In nucleotides, the CDR3 is TGTGCCAGCAGCCAGTTTGGGAGGGGGGCAGACAATGAGCAGTTCTTC. It translates to CASSQFGRGADNEQFF.

A few counts support this clone. The CDR3 DNA reads as TGCAGCGTTCTGCGAGGAGGAAGCGTTCCCTTGAACACTGAAGCTTTCTTT. Its protein is CSVLRGGSVPLNTEAFF. This chain links TRBV29-1 with TRBJ1-1; D uncertain. CDR3 length: 17 residues. V was cut by 5 bases and J by 0 bases, with 22 bases left in between. CDR1 is SQVTM, CDR2 ANQGSEA, per germline.

This chain joins TRBV19 and TRBJ2-7; 11 bases are shared with TRBD2. The CDR3 is 14 amino acids. Germline-derived CDR1 and CDR2 are LNHDA and SQIVND (reference sequence). V lost 3 bases and J lost 8; bases outside the gene matches: 6. CDR3 in amino acids: CASSMRGTSGQQYF. CDR3 nucleotide sequence: TGTGCCAGTAGTATGAGGGGGACTAGCGGTCAGCAGTACTTC.

The gene calls are TRBV2 and TRBJ1-1, with 9 positions matching TRBD1. The CDR3 runs 13 residues. CDR1 and CDR2 (germline): SNHLY, FYNNEI. Losses at the gene ends were 10 bases for V and 1 base for J; bases not matched to a gene: 4. The CDR3 loop reads CATPQGANTEAFF. DNA for the CDR3: TGTGCCACCCCACAGGGGGCGAACACTGAAGCTTTCTTT.

The chain employs TRBV21-1 and TRBJ1-2; no check of the table's D call, TRBD1, against the DNA was made. TRBV21-1 is classified as a pseudogene. This CDR3 region has 15 residues. The CDR3 DNA follows: TGTGCCAGCAGCCACCTAAGGGACAGGGTCTCTGGCTACACCTTC. Protein sequence: CASSHLRDRVSGYTF.

This sequence joins TRBV30 and TRBJ2-7; 11 bases are a match to TRBD2. The CDR3 extends over 15 amino acids. Germline values: CDR1 GTSNPN, CDR2 SVGIG (reference sequence). V dropped 2 bases and J dropped 7; count of bases not matched to a gene: 10. DNA for the CDR3: TGTGCCTGGAGTCTCCCACTAGCGGGAGCCGATGAGCAGTACTTC. It is translated as CAWSLPLAGADEQYF.

This rearrangement joins TRBV7-8 to TRBJ2-1; D call uncertain. V lost 1 base to trimming and J lost 0 bases, with 7 bases between them. CDR3 length: 15 amino acids. Germline V gene sequence: CDR1 SGHVS, CDR2 FQNEAQ. The CDR3 sequence is CASSLGQISYNEQFF. For the CDR3, the DNA is TGTGCCAGCAGCTTAGGCCAGATCTCCTACAATGAGCAGTTCTTC.

V is TRBV6-5 and J is TRBJ1-5; 7 bases line up with TRBD1. This CDR3 comprises 13 residues. The V segment lost 10 bases and the J segment 0 bases; nucleotides outside the gene matches: 3. The germline V gene has CDR1 MNHEY and CDR2 SVGAGI. This chain's CDR3 is CAIGTDSNQPQHF. CDR3 DNA sequence: TGTGCCATCGGGACAGATAGCAATCAGCCCCAGCATTTT.

The chain joins TRBV18 to TRBJ2-6; 8 bases map to TRBD1. The CDR3 length is 16 residues. CDR1 is KGHSH and CDR2 is LQKENI in the germline V gene. The J segment lost 0 bases and the V segment lost 2 bases, leaving 0 bases of the junction unmatched. Here the CDR3 DNA reads TGTGCCAGCTCACCAGGGACAGGCTCTGGGGCCAACGTCCTGACTTTC. The encoded protein is CASSPGTGSGANVLTF. The full variable domain, in which reference TRBV18 and TRBJ2-6 provide the parts outside the CDR3, is NAGVMQNPRHLVRRRGQEARLRCSPMKGHSHVYWYRQLPEEGLKFMVYLQKENIIDESGMPKERFSAEFPKEGPSILRIQQVVRGDSAAYFCASSPGTGSGANVLTFGAGSRLTVL.

The DNA for the CDR3 is TGTGCCAGCAGTTACGGTTTGACAGGACAAGAGACCCAGTACTTC. Protein sequence: CASSYGLTGQETQYF. The rearrangement links TRBV6-5 to TRBJ2-5, with D tentatively TRBD1 (6 bases). V shed 2 bases and J shed 2 bases, with 12 bases lying between them. The CDR3 has 15 amino acids. The germline V gene encodes CDR1 MNHEY and CDR2 SVGAGI.

This rearrangement joins TRBV19 to TRBJ1-5; D not certain. Trimming removed 8 bases from V and 7 bases from J, with 9 bases in between. The CDR3 is 11 amino acids. The germline gives CDR1 LNHDA, CDR2 SQIVND (reference sequence). The CDR3 is CASGREQPQHF. DNA for the CDR3: TGTGCCAGTGGTAGGGAGCAGCCCCAGCATTTT. The whole variable domain, filled in from reference TRBV19 and TRBJ1-5, reads DGGITQSPKYLFRKEGQNVTLSCEQNLNHDAMYWYRQDPGQGLRLIYYSQIVNDFQKGDIAEGYSVSREKKESFPLTVTSAQKNPTAFYLCASGREQPQHFGDGTRLSIL.

The chain joins TRBV30 to TRBJ1-3; no definite D call. The V and J ends lost 0 bases and 3 bases respectively, with 6 bases between them. This CDR3 is 13 amino acids long. The germline V gene has CDR1 GTSNPN and CDR2 SVGIG (reference sequence). The CDR3 loop reads CAWSVSFGNTIYF. The CDR3 nucleotides read TGTGCCTGGAGTGTGTCTTTTGGAAACACCATATATTTT. The variable domain in full, with the rest retrieved from reference TRBV30 and TRBJ1-3, is SQTIHQWPATLVQPVGSPLSLECTVEGTSNPNLYWYRQAAGRGLQLLFYSVGIGQISSEVPQNLSASRPQDRQFILSSKKLLLSDSGFYLCAWSVSFGNTIYFGEGSWLTVV.

This chain connects TRBV7-2 to TRBJ1-2; a possible D gene is TRBD1 (6 bases). Germline V gives CDR1 SGHTA, CDR2 FQGNSA. V lost 4 bases and J lost 4, with 10 bases in between. This CDR3 is 13 amino acids long. DNA of the CDR3: TGTGCCAGCAGCTACGACAGGTCCTATGGCTACACCTTC. Translated, it gives CASSYDRSYGYTF. Full variable domain (remainder filled in from reference TRBV7-2 and TRBJ1-2): GAGVSQSPSNKVTEKGKDVELRCDPISGHTALYWYRQSLGQGLEFLIYFQGNSAPDKSGLPSDRFSAERTGGSVSTLTIQRTQQEDSAVYLCASSYDRSYGYTFGSGTRLTVV.